The 29 T cell receptor beta chains presented below share a single source sample, sequenced in a study of T cell clones after liver transplantation. The protocol was immunoSEQ multiplex PCR, while the TCRdb copy is restricted to in-frame clones and leaves out a portion. The repertoire has more than 75,000 clones, around four fifths of them found once; the top ten carry under 0.6%. The sample in question was CD4+ T cells from blood, obtained around 42 months after liver transplant. These receptors originate from a human patient who received a liver transplant. Some T cells may be supplied by the graft donor.

V gene TRBV7-2 combines with J gene TRBJ2-1; perhaps TRBD2 as D (5 bases). Germline V gene sequence: CDR1 SGHTA, CDR2 FQGNSA. The CDR3 length is 15 residues. Trimming left V 5 bases short and J 7 bases short, with 18 bases between. CDR3 in amino acids: CASSREGLSRNEQFF. CDR3 coding DNA: TGTGCCAGCAGCCGCGAGGGCCTCAGTAGGAATGAGCAGTTCTTC.

V and J are TRBV19 and TRBJ1-2, with D possibly being TRBD1 (6 bases). The CDR3 has 13 residues. Per the germline V gene, CDR1 is LNHDA and CDR2 is SQIVND (reference sequence). The V and J ends lost 3 bases and 7 bases respectively, with 12 bases between them. CDR3 nucleotides: TGTGCCAGTAGTATGGGGACAACGGCTGGCTACACCTTC. As protein: CASSMGTTAGYTF.

The chain is built from TRBV7-8 and TRBJ2-7; D could derive from TRBD1 or TRBD2 (5 bases each). Trimming left V 2 bases short and J 8 bases short, with 13 bases between. The CDR3 extends over 13 amino acids. Germline V gene lookup returns CDR1 SGHVS and CDR2 FQNEAQ. DNA of the CDR3: TGTGCCAGCAGCTTAAGGGACCGGAGAAAGCAGTACTTC. It is translated as CASSLRDRRKQYF.

J is TRBJ2-1 and V is TRBV10-3; the match to TRBD2 covers 12 bases. The germline V gene has CDR1 ENHRY and CDR2 SYGVKD. CDR3 length: 15 amino acids. With V trimmed by 3 bases and J by 9 bases, 6 bases remained unmatched. The CDR3 region is CAISDTTSGSVEQFF. The DNA of the CDR3 is TGTGCCATCAGTGATACGACTAGCGGGAGCGTTGAGCAGTTCTTC.

This clone was observed a single time. V gene TRBV6-1 combines with J gene TRBJ2-5; D remains unclear. The CDR3 is 13 amino acids. Trimming took off 6 bases at V and 0 bases at J, with 8 bases between the two ends. Germline V gives CDR1 MNHNS, CDR2 SASEGT. The CDR3, as DNA: TGTGCCAGCAGCCTTGTGTACCAAGAGACCCAGTACTTC. The encoded protein is CASSLVYQETQYF.

This chain joins TRBV4-3 and TRBJ2-4; TRBD1 or TRBD2 may be the D gene (6 bases each). Germline V gene lookup returns CDR1 LGHNA and CDR2 YSLEER. V shed 1 base and J shed 1 base, with 20 bases lying between them. CDR3 size: 19 residues. The CDR3 DNA follows: TGCGCCAGCAGCCAAGTAAGGTCCGGGGGCGATGGGGCCAAAAACATTCAGTACTTC. Amino acids: CASSQVRSGGDGAKNIQYF.

J is TRBJ2-5 and V is TRBV7-9; 12 bases are a match to TRBD2. The germline V gene encodes CDR1 SEHNR and CDR2 FQNEAQ (reference sequence). With V trimmed by 5 bases and J by 5 bases, 6 bases remained unmatched. This CDR3 spans 15 amino acids. The CDR3 here is CASSTTSGSGETQYF. The CDR3, as DNA: TGTGCCAGCAGCACGACTAGCGGGAGTGGGGAGACCCAGTACTTC.

This chain uses TRBV10-2 with TRBJ2-1, with 7 positions matching TRBD1. J was trimmed by 3 bases and V by 7 bases; bases with no gene match: 6. CDR3 length equals 14 residues. Germline V gene lookup returns CDR1 WSHSY and CDR2 SAAADI. The CDR3 region has the DNA TGCGCCAGCACCAATACAGGGGTCTACAATGAGCAGTTCTTC. Its protein is CASTNTGVYNEQFF.

The rearrangement joins TRBV7-2 to TRBJ2-6; no definite D call. The CDR3 length is 16 residues. Looked up from germline, CDR1 is SGHTA and CDR2 is FQGNSA. Trimming took 1 base from V and 0 from J, leaving 7 bases between them. The CDR3 nucleotides are TGTGCCAGCAGCTTAGGCGGCGTCTCTGGGGCCAACGTCCTGACTTTC. Translated: CASSLGGVSGANVLTF.

The genes are TRBV6-1 and TRBJ2-5; 7 bases are a match to TRBD2. This CDR3 is 14 amino acids long. V lost 3 bases, J lost 1 base, and 2 bases stayed unmatched. Per the germline V gene, CDR1 is MNHNS and CDR2 is SASEGT. The chain's CDR3 is CASSDGGGQETQYF. CDR3 coding DNA: TGTGCCAGCAGTGATGGGGGGGGCCAAGAGACCCAGTACTTC.

V usage is TRBV11-2 and J usage is TRBJ1-1; D gene ambiguous. CDR1 is SGHAT and CDR2 is FQNNGV in the germline V gene. The V gene lost 1 base and the J gene lost 4 bases, with 10 bases spanning the gap. This CDR3 region has 14 residues. CDR3 nucleotide sequence: TGTGCCAGCAGCTTAGGGCCAAGGGCCACTGAAGCTTTCTTT. Its protein is CASSLGPRATEAFF.

The CDR3 region is CASSPQGAEGSLGMREFF. The CDR3 DNA is TGTGCCAGCAGTCCACAGGGGGCGGAGGGGTCGTTGGGAATGAGGGAGTTCTTC. V usage is TRBV28 and J usage is TRBJ2-1, with 9 positions matching TRBD1. The CDR3 extends over 18 amino acids. The ends lost 5 bases at V and 14 bases at J; junction bases unmatched: 25. Germline V gene lookup returns CDR1 MDHEN and CDR2 SYDVKM. Together with reference TRBV28 and TRBJ2-1, the CDR3 gives the full variable domain: DVKVTQSSRYLVKRTGEKVFLECVQDMDHENMFWYRQDPGLGLRLIYFSYDVKMKEKGDIPEGYSVSREKKERFSLILESASTNQTSMYLCASSPQGAEGSLGMREFFGPGTRLTVL.

The CDR3 nucleotides are TGCAGCGTTGAGGGGAAACAGGGGCCGAATACTAACACTGAAGCTTTCTTT. The encoded protein is CSVEGKQGPNTNTEAFF. The V and J genes are TRBV29-1 and TRBJ1-1, with TRBD1 matching 7 bases. This CDR3 comprises 17 residues. Germline-derived CDR1 and CDR2 are SQVTM and ANQGSEA. With 3 bases clipped from V and 2 bases from J, the junction kept 15 bases outside the gene matches.

The rearrangement links TRBV18 to TRBJ1-5, with unresolved D. The CDR3 has 14 amino acids. The V end was cut by 4 bases, the J end by 11 bases, with 18 bases between. Germline lookup yields CDR1 KGHSH and CDR2 LQKENI. The CDR3 DNA follows: TGTGCCAGCTCACGCGGCCAACTTAGTGAGTCCCAGCATTTT. It is translated as CASSRGQLSESQHF.

This chain connects TRBV9 to TRBJ1-2; D is possibly TRBD1 (6 bases). CDR3 length: 14 amino acids. CDR1 SGDLS and CDR2 YYNGEE come from the germline V gene. The V gene lost 3 bases and the J gene lost 1 base, with 10 bases spanning the gap. Here the CDR3 reads CASSAPGVNYGYTF. The CDR3 DNA reads as TGTGCCAGCAGCGCACCAGGGGTTAACTATGGCTACACCTTC.

The genes are TRBV6-1 and TRBJ2-2; D not certain. The germline gives CDR1 MNHNS, CDR2 SASEGT. The V end lost 3 bases, the J end lost 5 bases, and 4 bases lay between the germline ends. This CDR3 is built from 12 residues. The CDR3 region is CASSDLTGELFF. CDR3 nucleotides: TGTGCCAGCAGTGACCTGACCGGGGAGCTGTTTTTT.

The rearrangement uses TRBV11-2 and TRBJ2-7, with TRBD1 matching over 7 bases. Losses at the gene ends were 0 bases for V and 0 bases for J; bases not matched to a gene: 8. The CDR3 is 17 residues long. Germline loops: CDR1 SGHAT, CDR2 FQNNGV. The CDR3 spells CASSLDGPTGSSYEQYF. The CDR3 DNA follows: TGTGCCAGCAGCTTAGACGGTCCGACAGGGAGCTCCTACGAGCAGTACTTC.

In regard to this clone: This CDR3 is also generated by other DNA sequences in the sample. The chain couples TRBV7-2 to TRBJ1-2, with TRBD1 identical over 7 bases. The germline gives CDR1 SGHTA, CDR2 FQGNSA. This CDR3 spans 16 amino acids. V lost 1 base to trimming and J lost 0 bases; unmatched junction nucleotides: 5. CDR3 in amino acids: CASSLGGQSSNYGYTF. The DNA of the CDR3 is TGTGCCAGCAGCTTAGGGGGACAGAGTTCTAACTATGGCTACACCTTC.

The chain is built from TRBV15 and TRBJ1-1; a possible D gene is TRBD1 (5 bases). With 5 bases removed from V and 0 bases from J, the gap between germline ends came to 13 bases. Germline CDR1 reads LNHNV; CDR2 reads YYDKDF (reference sequence). This CDR3 is 15 amino acids long. The DNA for the CDR3 is TGTGCCACCAGCGAAATGGGCAGGGTGAACACTGAAGCTTTCTTT. This sequence encodes CATSEMGRVNTEAFF. The variable domain in full, with the rest retrieved from reference TRBV15 and TRBJ1-1, is DAMVIQNPRYQVTQFGKPVTLSCSQTLNHNVMYWYQQKSSQAPKLLFHYYDKDFNNEADTPDNFQSRRPNTSFCFLDIRSPGLGDTAMYLCATSEMGRVNTEAFFGQGTRLTVV.

The chain employs TRBV10-2 and TRBJ1-2; D not certain. Trimming cost V 11 bases and J 2 bases, with 12 bases left between them. The CDR3 runs 12 residues. CDR1 is WSHSY, CDR2 SAAADI, per germline. CDR3 sequence (DNA): TGCGCCGCAGCCCCGGGAAACTATGGCTACACCTTC. Translating gives CAAAPGNYGYTF.

The chain combines TRBV5-1 with TRBJ2-5; TRBD1 aligns across 7 bases. CDR3 length: 14 residues. J gave up 2 bases and V 4 bases, and 5 bases lay outside the gene matches. Germline assignment: CDR1 SGHRS and CDR2 YFSETQ. In DNA, the CDR3 is TGCGCCAGCAGCCCCCCGGGACAGCAAGAGACCCAGTACTTC. This gives the protein CASSPPGQQETQYF.

V gene TRBV5-4 combines with J gene TRBJ2-5; D might be TRBD1 (6 bases). The CDR3 spans 13 residues. Germline assignment: CDR1 SGHNT and CDR2 YYREEE (reference sequence). V lost 4 bases to trimming and J lost 1 base, with 8 bases between them. CDR3 in amino acids: CASSPDSQETQYF. The CDR3, as DNA: TGTGCCAGCAGCCCGGACAGCCAAGAGACCCAGTACTTC.

By share, this clone counts as medium-sized. The chain couples TRBV5-1 to TRBJ1-3; D remains unclear. This CDR3 has 17 residues. The germline V gene has CDR1 SGHRS and CDR2 YFSETQ. The V end lost 4 bases, the J end lost 4 bases, and 21 bases lay between the germline ends. Here the CDR3 reads CASSIKTGESKGNTIYF. CDR3 DNA sequence: TGCGCCAGCAGCATAAAGACGGGAGAGTCCAAGGGAAACACCATATATTTT.

This chain links TRBV7-2 with TRBJ2-7; 11 nucleotides line up with TRBD1. In germline, CDR1 is SGHTA, CDR2 FQGNSA. The CDR3 spans 17 residues. J lost 0 bases, V lost 4 bases, and 8 bases had no gene match. DNA for the CDR3: TGTGCCAGCAGCTATCGGGCAGGACAGGGGGCCTCCTACGAGCAGTACTTC. It encodes CASSYRAGQGASYEQYF.

The chain employs TRBV28 and TRBJ2-7; 7 bases align to TRBD2. Looked up from germline, CDR1 is MDHEN and CDR2 is SYDVKM. V shed 2 bases and J 7 bases; nucleotides not matched to a gene: 5. CDR3 length equals 13 residues. The CDR3 region is CASSLNAGVEQYF. CDR3 coding DNA: TGTGCCAGCAGTTTAAACGCGGGAGTTGAGCAGTACTTC.

This chain connects TRBV10-2 to TRBJ2-7, with 10 bases that match TRBD2. The V segment lost 7 bases and the J segment 3 bases; nucleotides outside the gene matches: 3. CDR1 and CDR2 (germline): WSHSY, SAAADI. The CDR3 is made up of 13 amino acids. The CDR3 sequence: CASMLAGVYEQYF. In DNA, the CDR3 is TGCGCCAGCATGCTAGCGGGAGTCTACGAGCAGTACTTC.

The chain recombines TRBV25-1 with TRBJ1-1, with D unclear. Germline loops: CDR1 MGHDK, CDR2 SYGVNS. V was clipped by 6 bases and J by 3 bases, with 11 bases between them. There are 13 residues in the CDR3. CDR3 residues: CASRNEAYTEAFF. DNA for the CDR3: TGTGCCAGCAGAAACGAGGCCTACACTGAAGCTTTCTTT.

As for this clone: A read error is possible here, since a much larger clone lies one base away. Different DNA sequences within this sample yield the same CDR3. The CDR3 sequence is CASSEQETQYF. CDR3 in DNA: TGCGCCAGCAGCGAGCAAGAGACCCAGTACTTC. The rearrangement uses TRBV5-1 and TRBJ2-5; D unresolved. V lost 4 bases to trimming and J lost 2 bases, with 3 bases between them. The CDR3 runs 11 residues. In germline, CDR1 is SGHRS, CDR2 YFSETQ.

The chain carries TRBV14 and TRBJ1-4, with D possibly TRBD1 on 6 matching bases. V was pared by 4 bases and J by 7 bases, with 19 bases between. The CDR3 totals 16 residues. Germline CDR1 and CDR2: SGHDN and FVKESK. The DNA of the CDR3 is TGTGCCAGCAGCCCAATCGGAAGGGGGGGAATTGAAAAACTGTTTTTT. Its translation: CASSPIGRGGIEKLFF.